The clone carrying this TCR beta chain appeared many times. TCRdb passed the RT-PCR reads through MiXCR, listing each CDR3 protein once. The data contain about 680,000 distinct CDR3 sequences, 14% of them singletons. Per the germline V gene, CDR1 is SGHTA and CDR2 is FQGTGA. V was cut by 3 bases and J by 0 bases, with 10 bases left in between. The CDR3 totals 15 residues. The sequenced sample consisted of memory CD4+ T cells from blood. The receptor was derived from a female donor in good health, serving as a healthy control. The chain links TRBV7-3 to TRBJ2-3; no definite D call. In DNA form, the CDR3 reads TGTGCCAGCAGCTTTGATAGTTCTAGCACAGATACGCAGTATTTT. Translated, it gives CASSFDSSSTDTQYF.